This entry describes one T cell receptor beta chain. These data are taken from a study of CD8 T cells in Susac syndrome. Random hexamers primed reverse transcription of roughly 0.5 to 1 ug RNA. Amplification of TCR beta CDR3 across 54 Vbeta and 13 Jbeta was performed with immunoSEQ multiplex PCR. TCRdb ran MiXCR on the immunoSEQ multiplex PCR reads and lists one entry per CDR3 protein. The table records around 220,000 distinct CDR3 sequences, 90% to 95% of them present only once. V gave up 8 bases and J gave up 1 base, with 11 bases separating them. The CDR3 contains 14 residues. Germline loops: CDR1 PRHDT, CDR2 FYEKMQ (reference sequence). Sequencing of TCR beta covered CD8+ and CD4+ T cells obtained from blood. The study used treatment-naive patients who had stable or active relapsing-remitting disease as multiple sclerosis controls. The CD8+ and CD4+ T cells were negatively isolated, with the TEMRA cells enriched by FACS.

The sequencing input was CD8+ T cells from PBMCs. The source of this sequence is a human donor with multiple sclerosis. The J gene is TRBJ2-2, the V gene TRBV13, with a possible D match to TRBD1 (6 bases). CDR3 protein: CASHETGNTGELFF. CDR3 DNA sequence: TGTGCCAGCCATGAGACAGGGAACACCGGGGAGCTGTTTTTT.